The 21 T cell receptor beta chains below were found in one sample sequenced in a study of human T cells and chemical hapten exposure. The time point denotes: patch test 1, 2 weeks after DPC sensitization. As to treatment: therapeutic diphenylcyclopropenone sensitization with weekly scalp DPC. In TCRdb, the RACE reads were re-called with MiXCR into one record per CDR3 protein. The table includes 340,000 or so distinct CDR3 sequences, 6% to 8.5% detected once. The material sequenced was whole blood, taken in connection with sensitization to the hapten diphenylcyclopropenone (DPC). The receptors originated from a woman under 30 with alopecia areata. Some clones in this sample may be carry-over from other donors' samples.

The chain couples TRBV7-9 to TRBJ2-3, with D unresolved. The CDR3 covers 14 residues. V dropped 5 bases and J dropped 3 bases, with 12 bases sitting between them. CDR1 and CDR2 (germline): SEHNR, FQNEAQ (reference sequence). Here the CDR3 DNA reads TGTGCCAGCAGCCGAGGAGAGCTGACAGATACGCAGTATTTT. Translation gives CASSRGELTDTQYF.

The chain recombines TRBV10-3 with TRBJ2-2; 7 bases line up with TRBD1. CDR1 is ENHRY and CDR2 is SYGVKD in the germline V gene. The CDR3 has 13 residues. Trimming removed 11 bases from V and 5 bases from J; junction bases left unmatched: 8. The CDR3 reads CALRDSFTGELFF. CDR3 DNA: TGTGCCCTCCGGGACAGCTTTACCGGGGAGCTGTTTTTT.

This clonotype was seen more than once but under ten times. The chain employs TRBV20-1 and TRBJ2-2; D possibly corresponds to TRBD2 (6 bases). This CDR3 spans 13 amino acids. Germline CDR1 DFQATT, CDR2 SNEGSKA (reference sequence). Trimming removed 6 bases at V and 1 base at J, with 9 bases between. CDR3 sequence: CSAAGRNTGELFF. The CDR3 bases are TGCAGTGCGGCGGGACGGAACACCGGGGAGCTGTTTTTT.

The V gene is TRBV2, the J gene TRBJ1-4; 9 bases are shared with TRBD1. Germline CDR1 and CDR2: SNHLY and FYNNEI. This CDR3 region has 13 residues. V lost 6 bases and J lost 8; bases outside the gene matches: 4. The CDR3 region has the DNA TGTGCCAGCAGGTCGGGGACAGGGGAAAAACTGTTTTTT. Its protein product is CASRSGTGEKLFF.

The genes are TRBV7-9 and TRBJ1-1; D possibly corresponds to TRBD1 (5 bases). The ends were cut back, 2 bases at V and 1 base at J, with 14 bases in the middle. Germline values: CDR1 SEHNR, CDR2 FQNEAQ (reference sequence). The CDR3 loop spans 16 amino acids. In DNA form, the CDR3 reads TGTGCCAGCAGCTTATCCAACGGGGGGTGGAACACTGAAGCTTTCTTT. Protein: CASSLSNGGWNTEAFF.

This clonotype was observed a few times. The chain joins TRBV12-3 or TRBV12-4 to TRBJ2-1; D gene uncertain. This CDR3 is 16 amino acids long. V gave up 3 bases and J gave up 2 bases, with 14 bases separating them. CDR3 DNA: TGTGCCAGCAGTTTTGTAAGGGAATTTACCTACAATGAGCAGTTCTTC. Residues: CASSFVREFTYNEQFF.

V gene TRBV6-6 combines with J gene TRBJ2-4, with 8 positions matching TRBD1. The CDR3 covers 14 residues. The germline gives CDR1 MNHNY, CDR2 SVGAGI (reference sequence). V dropped 2 bases and J dropped 11; count of bases not matched to a gene: 8. The CDR3 nucleotides read TGTGCCAGCAGTTACGTGGACAGGGCTGGCGTTCAGTACTTC. This encodes CASSYVDRAGVQYF.

Ten or more counts support this clonotype. The CDR3 nucleotides read TGTGCCATCCTGAGGGCTAGCGGGGGGGCGGATGAGCAGTTCTTC. Residues: CAILRASGGADEQFF. The rearrangement joins TRBV10-3 to TRBJ2-1, with 12 bases matching TRBD2. J was trimmed by 8 bases and V by 8 bases; bases with no gene match: 10. The V gene's germline CDR1 is ENHRY and CDR2 SYGVKD. This CDR3 is built from 15 residues.

This clonotype was seen at least ten times. The J gene is TRBJ1-1, the V gene TRBV10-3, with 7 positions matching TRBD1. After removal of 5 bases from V and 1 base from J, the junction contained 7 bases not matched to a gene. The CDR3 extends over 15 amino acids. Germline V lookup: CDR1 ENHRY, CDR2 SYGVKD. CDR3 in amino acids: CAISNPTGSNTEAFF. In nucleotides, the CDR3 is TGTGCCATCAGTAATCCGACAGGGTCGAACACTGAAGCTTTCTTT.

At least ten counts were recorded for this clonotype. Written as DNA, the CDR3 is TGTGCCAGCAGTGGGGGGACAGCCCTCACCGGGGAGCTGTTTTTT. Amino acid sequence: CASSGGTALTGELFF. The chain couples TRBV2 to TRBJ2-2, with 7 positions matching TRBD1. Germline CDR1 SNHLY, CDR2 FYNNEI. Unmatched junction bases numbered 6, after V lost 4 bases and J lost 4 bases. The CDR3 is made up of 15 amino acids.

This clonotype came up many times. This chain connects TRBV14 to TRBJ1-1; no clear D. Per germline, CDR1 SGHDN and CDR2 FVKESK. The length of the CDR3 is 12 residues. V dropped 2 bases and J dropped 11 bases, with 12 bases sitting between them. CDR3 residues: CASSQSGEAAFF. CDR3 bases: TGTGCCAGCAGCCAAAGTGGTGAGGCGGCTTTCTTT.

This clonotype was seen ten or more times. V and J are TRBV4-3 and TRBJ1-1, with a tentative D call TRBD1 (5 bases). The V gene lost 4 bases and the J gene lost 8 bases, with 14 bases spanning the gap. The germline gives CDR1 LGHNA, CDR2 YSLEER. The CDR3 consists of 13 residues. In DNA, the CDR3 is TGCGCCAGCAGCCCTCACACAGGTGGAGAAGCTTTCTTT. It yields the protein CASSPHTGGEAFF.

This clonotype turned up a few times. The chain is built from TRBV18 and TRBJ1-4; D remains unclear. Trimming took off 1 base at V and 2 bases at J, with 8 bases between the two ends. The CDR3 has 15 amino acids. CDR1 KGHSH and CDR2 LQKENI come from the germline V gene. CDR3 bases: TGTGCCAGCTCACCACGGAGGGCTACTAATGAAAAACTGTTTTTT. Its protein product is CASSPRRATNEKLFF.

The gene calls are TRBV29-1 and TRBJ1-4, with D uncertain. In germline, CDR1 is SQVTM, CDR2 ANQGSEA. Trimming pared 2 bases from V and 4 bases from J, leaving 8 bases between. The CDR3 consists of 13 residues. The CDR3 spells CSVEIHVNEKLFF. The CDR3 DNA reads as TGCAGCGTTGAAATCCACGTTAATGAAAAACTGTTTTTT.

This clonotype showed up just a few times. The rearrangement links TRBV6-2 or TRBV6-3 to TRBJ2-5; TRBD1 matches at 7 bases. The trim removed 8 bases at V and 2 bases at J, leaving 8 bases unmatched. The CDR3 has 14 amino acids. CDR1 is MNHEY, CDR2 SVGEGT, per germline. The CDR3 DNA reads as TGTGCCAGCTTCCCCGAGGGGGCTCAAGAGACCCAGTACTTC. It encodes CASFPEGAQETQYF.

This clonotype has only a few counts. This chain links TRBV3-1 with TRBJ1-3; D perhaps matches TRBD1 (5 bases). The CDR3 length is 15 residues. The ends were cut back, 5 bases at V and 8 bases at J, with 19 bases in the middle. Germline V lookup: CDR1 LGHDT, CDR2 YNNKEL (reference sequence). The CDR3 here is CASSYTGGAVDTIYF. DNA of the CDR3: TGTGCCAGCAGCTACACGGGGGGTGCGGTCGACACCATATATTTT. Full variable domain (remainder filled in from reference TRBV3-1 and TRBJ1-3): DTAVSQTPKYLVTQMGNDKSIKCEQNLGHDTMYWYKQDSKKFLKIMFSYNNKELIINETVPNRFSPKSPDKAHLNLHINSLELGDSAVYFCASSYTGGAVDTIYFGEGSWLTVV.

This chain links TRBV20-1 with TRBJ1-5, with D perhaps TRBD1 (6 bases). From germline, CDR1 is DFQATT and CDR2 SNEGSKA (reference sequence). V gave up 3 bases and J gave up 2 bases, with 11 bases separating them. The CDR3 consists of 14 residues. CDR3 region: CSASAGAGNQPQHF. Here the CDR3 DNA reads TGCAGTGCTAGTGCAGGGGCTGGCAATCAGCCCCAGCATTTT.

The V call is TRBV7-9, the J call TRBJ1-1; 7 nucleotides line up with TRBD1. Germline V gene sequence: CDR1 SEHNR, CDR2 FQNEAQ (reference sequence). This CDR3 region has 13 residues. The junction had 9 bases not matched to a gene; V was cut back by 3 bases and J by 11 bases. The CDR3, as DNA: TGTGCCAGCAGCTTCACAGGGGAAGCCGAGGCTTTCTTT. Translation: CASSFTGEAEAFF. Complete variable domain (other parts from reference TRBV7-9 and TRBJ1-1): DTGVSQNPRHKITKRGQNVTFRCDPISEHNRLYWYRQTLGQGPEFLTYFQNEAQLEKSRLLSDRFSAERPKGSFSTLEIQRTEQGDSAMYLCASSFTGEAEAFFGQGTRLTVV.

This clonotype is labeled medium-sized (0.01 to 0.1%). The rearrangement uses TRBV12-3 or TRBV12-4 and TRBJ1-5; D uncertain. V was trimmed by 2 bases and J by 3 bases, leaving 8 bases between them. The CDR3 consists of 14 residues. CDR3 sequence reads: CASSLKVNNQPQHF. CDR3 in DNA: TGTGCCAGCAGTTTAAAGGTTAACAATCAGCCCCAGCATTTT.

V usage is TRBV6-2 or TRBV6-3 and J usage is TRBJ1-4; a weak D match, TRBD1 (5 bases). V lost 4 bases to trimming and J lost 5 bases, with 20 bases between them. The CDR3 consists of 17 residues. CDR1 and CDR2 (germline): MNHEY, SVGEGT. The CDR3 protein is CASSSSTHEGPNEKLFF. For the CDR3, the DNA is TGTGCCAGCAGTTCCTCCACCCACGAGGGGCCGAATGAAAAACTGTTTTTT.

This clonotype was picked up a small number of times. The rearrangement uses TRBV7-8 and TRBJ1-5; TRBD1 agrees at 9 bases. Germline values: CDR1 SGHVS, CDR2 FQNEAQ. V trimming: 5 bases; J trimming: 5 bases; junction bases outside the gene matches: 7. CDR3 size: 15 residues. In DNA, the CDR3 is TGTGCCAGCAGCCGGGACAGGGCCGGGGATCAGCCCCAGCATTTT. Protein product: CASSRDRAGDQPQHF.